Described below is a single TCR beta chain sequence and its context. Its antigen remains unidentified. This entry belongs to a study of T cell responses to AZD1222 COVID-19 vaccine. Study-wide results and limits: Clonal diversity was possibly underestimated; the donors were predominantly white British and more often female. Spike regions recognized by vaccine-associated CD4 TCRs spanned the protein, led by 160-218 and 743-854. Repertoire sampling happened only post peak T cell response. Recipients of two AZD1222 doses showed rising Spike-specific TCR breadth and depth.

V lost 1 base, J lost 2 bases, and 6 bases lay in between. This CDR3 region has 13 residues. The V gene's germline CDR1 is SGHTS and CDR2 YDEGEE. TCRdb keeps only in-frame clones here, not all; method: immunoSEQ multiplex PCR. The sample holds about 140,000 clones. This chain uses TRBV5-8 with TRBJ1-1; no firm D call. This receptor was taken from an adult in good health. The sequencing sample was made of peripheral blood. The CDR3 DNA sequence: TGTGCCAGCAGCTTGATGGGTAACACTGAAGCTTTCTTT. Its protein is CASSLMGNTEAFF.